The sequence of this TCR beta chain was determined in a study of blood T cell repertoires in COVID-19. At the level of the study: Samples of COVID-19 (acute and convalescent) were obtained from the United States, Italy and Spain. Sources were T cells, B-cell-depleted T cells, or PBMCs; the material itself was cDNA or gDNA.

Per the study methods: Amplification from reference gene primers served as the basis for estimated nucleated cell counts. The table came from immunoSEQ multiplex PCR; TCRdb's copy has only in-frame clones and leaves some out. That table supplies the V and J calls and clone size; D and trimming were determined from the DNA. The table records roughly 200,000 clones, around four fifths of them present only once. CDR3 length equals 14 residues. From germline, CDR1 is LGHDT and CDR2 YNNKEL (reference sequence). V was pared by 4 bases and J by 13 bases, with 15 bases of the junction left unmatched. This clonotype originated in a human donor in a cohort sampled during active COVID-19. The V gene is TRBV3-1 (or the pseudogene TRBV3-2), the J gene TRBJ2-7, with 8 bases identical to TRBD1. The sequencing sample was made of peripheral blood. The DNA for the CDR3 is TGTGCCAGCAGCCCACGTCGGGGACAGGCGCGACCCTACTTC. Residues: CASSPRRGQARPYF.